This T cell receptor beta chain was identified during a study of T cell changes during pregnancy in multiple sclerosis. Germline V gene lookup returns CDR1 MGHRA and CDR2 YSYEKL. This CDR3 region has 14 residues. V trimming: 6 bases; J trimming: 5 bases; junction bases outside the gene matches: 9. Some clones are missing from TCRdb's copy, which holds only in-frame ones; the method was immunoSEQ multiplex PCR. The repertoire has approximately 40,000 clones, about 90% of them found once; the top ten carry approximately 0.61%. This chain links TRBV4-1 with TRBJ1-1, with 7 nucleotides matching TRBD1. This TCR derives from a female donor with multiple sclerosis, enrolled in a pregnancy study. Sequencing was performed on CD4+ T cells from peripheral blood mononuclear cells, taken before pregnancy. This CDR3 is CASRRGLVSTEAFF. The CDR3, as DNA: TGCGCCAGCAGAAGGGGGCTGGTGAGTACTGAAGCTTTCTTT.